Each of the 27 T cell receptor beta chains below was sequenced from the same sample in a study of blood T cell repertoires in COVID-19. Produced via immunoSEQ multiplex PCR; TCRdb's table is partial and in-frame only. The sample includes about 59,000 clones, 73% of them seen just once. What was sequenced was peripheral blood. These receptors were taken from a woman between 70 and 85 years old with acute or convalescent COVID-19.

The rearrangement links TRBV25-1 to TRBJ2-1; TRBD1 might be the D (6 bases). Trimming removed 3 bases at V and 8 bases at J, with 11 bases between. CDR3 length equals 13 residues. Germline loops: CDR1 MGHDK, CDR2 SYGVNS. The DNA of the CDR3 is TGTGCCAGCAGTGATGGGGGCCTGTATGAGCAGTTCTTC. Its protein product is CASSDGGLYEQFF.

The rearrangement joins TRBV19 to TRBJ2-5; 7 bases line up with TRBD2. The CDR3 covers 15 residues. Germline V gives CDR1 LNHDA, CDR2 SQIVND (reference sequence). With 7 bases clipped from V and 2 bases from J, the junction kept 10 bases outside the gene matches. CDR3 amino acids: CASKPLGGSQETQYF. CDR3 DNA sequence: TGTGCCAGTAAACCCTTGGGGGGGTCACAAGAGACCCAGTACTTC.

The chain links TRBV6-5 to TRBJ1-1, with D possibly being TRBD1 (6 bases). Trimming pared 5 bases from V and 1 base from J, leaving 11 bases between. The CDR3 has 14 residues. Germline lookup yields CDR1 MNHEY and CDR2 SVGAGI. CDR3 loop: CASSLGRGNTEAFF. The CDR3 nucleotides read TGTGCCAGCAGTCTGGGCAGGGGGAACACTGAAGCTTTCTTT.

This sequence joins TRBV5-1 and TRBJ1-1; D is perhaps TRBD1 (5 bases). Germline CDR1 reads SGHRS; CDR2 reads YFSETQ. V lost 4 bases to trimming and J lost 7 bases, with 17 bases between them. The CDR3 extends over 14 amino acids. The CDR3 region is CASSLRQTQDEAFF. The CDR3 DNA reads TGCGCCAGCAGCCTCCGACAGACTCAAGATGAAGCTTTCTTT.

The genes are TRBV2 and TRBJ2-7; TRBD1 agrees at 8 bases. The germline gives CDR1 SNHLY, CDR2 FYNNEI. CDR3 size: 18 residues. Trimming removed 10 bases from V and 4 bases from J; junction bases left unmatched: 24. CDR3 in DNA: TGTGCCACCGCGGGTAATTCGCGAGGACAGGGTCTGACATACGAGCAGTACTTC. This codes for CATAGNSRGQGLTYEQYF.

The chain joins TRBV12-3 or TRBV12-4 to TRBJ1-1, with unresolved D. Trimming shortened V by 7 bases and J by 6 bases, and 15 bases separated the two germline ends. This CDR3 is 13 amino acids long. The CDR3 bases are TGTGCCAGCACCCTCGGACTGACTGCTGAAGCTTTCTTT. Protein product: CASTLGLTAEAFF.

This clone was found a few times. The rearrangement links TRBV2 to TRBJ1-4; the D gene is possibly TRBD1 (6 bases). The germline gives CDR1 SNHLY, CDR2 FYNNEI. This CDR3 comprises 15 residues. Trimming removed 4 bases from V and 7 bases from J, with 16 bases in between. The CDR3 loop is CASSAGTRSGEKLFF. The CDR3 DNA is TGTGCCAGCAGTGCAGGGACACGATCGGGTGAAAAACTGTTTTTT.

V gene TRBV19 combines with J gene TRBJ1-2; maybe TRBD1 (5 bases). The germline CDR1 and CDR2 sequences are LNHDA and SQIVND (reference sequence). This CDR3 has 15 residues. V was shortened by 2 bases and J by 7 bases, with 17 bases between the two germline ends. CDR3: CASSIWHPPDTGYTF. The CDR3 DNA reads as TGTGCCAGTAGTATATGGCACCCCCCGGACACTGGCTACACCTTC.

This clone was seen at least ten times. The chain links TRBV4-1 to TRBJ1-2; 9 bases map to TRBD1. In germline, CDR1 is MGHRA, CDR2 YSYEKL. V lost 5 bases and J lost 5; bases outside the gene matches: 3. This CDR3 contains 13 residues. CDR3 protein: CASSAGTGYGYTF. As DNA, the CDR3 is TGCGCCAGCAGCGCCGGGACAGGGTATGGCTACACCTTC.

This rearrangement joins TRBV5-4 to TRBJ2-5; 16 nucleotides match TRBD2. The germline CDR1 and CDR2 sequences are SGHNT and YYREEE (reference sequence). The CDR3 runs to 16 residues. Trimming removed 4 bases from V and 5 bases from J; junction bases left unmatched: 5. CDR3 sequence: CASSAGLAGGRETQYF. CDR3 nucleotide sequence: TGTGCCAGCAGCGCGGGACTAGCGGGGGGGCGGGAGACCCAGTACTTC.

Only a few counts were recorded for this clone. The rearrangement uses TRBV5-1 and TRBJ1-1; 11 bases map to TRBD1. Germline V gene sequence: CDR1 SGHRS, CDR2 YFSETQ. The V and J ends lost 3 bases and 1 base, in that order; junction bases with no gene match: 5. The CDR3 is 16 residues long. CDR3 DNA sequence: TGCGCCAGCAGCTCAGGACAGGGGGCGCCGAACACTGAAGCTTTCTTT. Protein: CASSSGQGAPNTEAFF.

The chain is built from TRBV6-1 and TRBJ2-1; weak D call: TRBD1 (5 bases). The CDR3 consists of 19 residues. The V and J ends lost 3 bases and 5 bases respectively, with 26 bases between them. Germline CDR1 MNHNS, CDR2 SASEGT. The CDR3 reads CASSDKGAPGSDNDNEQFF. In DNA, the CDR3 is TGTGCCAGCAGTGATAAAGGGGCACCAGGCTCCGATAACGACAATGAGCAGTTCTTC.

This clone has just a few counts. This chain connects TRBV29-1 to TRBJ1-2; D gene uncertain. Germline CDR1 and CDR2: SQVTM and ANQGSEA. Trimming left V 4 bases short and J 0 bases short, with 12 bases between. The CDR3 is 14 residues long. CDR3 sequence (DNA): TGCAGCGTTGTCGAGGGCTCTGCTAACTATGGCTACACCTTC. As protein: CSVVEGSANYGYTF.

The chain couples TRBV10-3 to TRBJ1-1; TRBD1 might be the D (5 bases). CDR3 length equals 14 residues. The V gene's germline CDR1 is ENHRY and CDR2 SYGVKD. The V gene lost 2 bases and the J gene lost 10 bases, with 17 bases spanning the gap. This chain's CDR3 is CAISETRERGSAFF. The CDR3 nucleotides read TGTGCCATCAGTGAGACTCGAGAAAGGGGTTCAGCTTTCTTT.

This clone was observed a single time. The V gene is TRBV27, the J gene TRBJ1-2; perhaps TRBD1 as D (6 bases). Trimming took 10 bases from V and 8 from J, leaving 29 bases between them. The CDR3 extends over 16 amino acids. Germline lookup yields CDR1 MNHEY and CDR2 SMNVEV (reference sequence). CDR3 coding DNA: TGTGCCACCCACTCTTCACAGGGATCGGGGCGAGAAGGCTACACCTTC. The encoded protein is CATHSSQGSGREGYTF.

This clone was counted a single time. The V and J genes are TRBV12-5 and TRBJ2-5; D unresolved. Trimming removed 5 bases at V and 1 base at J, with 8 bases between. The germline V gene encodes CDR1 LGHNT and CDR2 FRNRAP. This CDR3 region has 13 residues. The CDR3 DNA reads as TGTGCTAGTGGTACTTGGTCCCAAGAGACCCAGTACTTC. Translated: CASGTWSQETQYF.

The CDR3 loop reads CASSLDSGGAGETQYF. Written as DNA, the CDR3 is TGTGCCAGCAGCTTAGATAGCGGGGGGGCTGGAGAGACCCAGTACTTC. J is TRBJ2-5 and V is TRBV7-9, with 11 bases matching TRBD2. The V gene's germline CDR1 is SEHNR and CDR2 FQNEAQ (reference sequence). The CDR3 is 16 residues long. V lost 1 base, J lost 4 bases, and 5 bases stayed unmatched.

Here the CDR3 reads CSVGGGFNQPQHF. The DNA for the CDR3 is TGCAGCGTTGGGGGGGGATTCAATCAGCCCCAGCATTTT. This chain uses TRBV29-1 with TRBJ1-5; maybe TRBD1 (5 bases). Trimming stripped 4 bases from V and 3 bases from J, with 10 bases between. Germline V gene lookup returns CDR1 SQVTM and CDR2 ANQGSEA. The CDR3 spans 13 residues.

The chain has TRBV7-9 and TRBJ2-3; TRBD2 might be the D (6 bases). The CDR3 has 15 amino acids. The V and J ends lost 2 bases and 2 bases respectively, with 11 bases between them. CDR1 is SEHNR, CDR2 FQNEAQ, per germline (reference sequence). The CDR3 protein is CASSLRGLDTDTQYF. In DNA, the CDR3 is TGTGCCAGCAGCTTAAGGGGACTTGACACAGATACGCAGTATTTT.

The CDR3 DNA reads as TGTGCCAGCAGCCTGGGCAAGGACAGGGTTAGCAATCAGCCCCAGCATTTT. The encoded protein is CASSLGKDRVSNQPQHF. This chain connects TRBV5-6 to TRBJ1-5, with 8 bases fitting TRBD1. The CDR3 covers 17 residues. V gave up 4 bases and J gave up 0 bases; unmatched junction bases: 9. The germline V gene encodes CDR1 SGHDT and CDR2 YYEEEE.

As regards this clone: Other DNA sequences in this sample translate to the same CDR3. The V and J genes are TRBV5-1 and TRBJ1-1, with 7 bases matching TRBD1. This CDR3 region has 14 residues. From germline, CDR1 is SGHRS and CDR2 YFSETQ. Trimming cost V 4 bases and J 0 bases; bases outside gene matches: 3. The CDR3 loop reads CASSLGQVNTEAFF. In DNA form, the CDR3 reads TGCGCCAGCAGCCTCGGACAGGTGAACACTGAAGCTTTCTTT.

CDR3 in DNA: TGTGCCAGCAGCCTCAGACGAGGGTTGGGTAACACTGAAGCTTTCTTT. Residues: CASSLRRGLGNTEAFF. The rearrangement uses TRBV7-8 and TRBJ1-1; D unclear. V lost 5 bases and J lost 2, with 18 bases in between. CDR3 size: 16 residues. Germline V gene sequence: CDR1 SGHVS, CDR2 FQNEAQ.

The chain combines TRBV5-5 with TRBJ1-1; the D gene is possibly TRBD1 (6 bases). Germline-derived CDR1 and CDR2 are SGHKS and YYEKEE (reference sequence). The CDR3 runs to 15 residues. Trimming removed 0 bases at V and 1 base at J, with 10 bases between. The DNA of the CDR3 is TGTGCCAGCAGCTTGGAGGGACATACGAACACTGAAGCTTTCTTT. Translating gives CASSLEGHTNTEAFF.

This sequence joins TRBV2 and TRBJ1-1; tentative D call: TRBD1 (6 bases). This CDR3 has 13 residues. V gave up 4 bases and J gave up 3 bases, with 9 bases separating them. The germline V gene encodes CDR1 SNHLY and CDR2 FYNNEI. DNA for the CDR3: TGTGCCAGCAGTGGAGGGGGATACACTGAAGCTTTCTTT. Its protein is CASSGGGYTEAFF.

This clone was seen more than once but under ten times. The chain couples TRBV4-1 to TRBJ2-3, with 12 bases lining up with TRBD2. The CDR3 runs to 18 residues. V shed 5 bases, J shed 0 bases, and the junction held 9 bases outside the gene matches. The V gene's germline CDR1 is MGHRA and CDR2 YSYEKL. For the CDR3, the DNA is TGCGCCAGCAGCTTTCGGACTAGCGGGGAATCTAGCACAGATACGCAGTATTTT. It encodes CASSFRTSGESSTDTQYF.

The CDR3 spells CASSVAGGLYNEQFF. The CDR3 nucleotides are TGTGCCAGCAGCGTAGCGGGGGGCCTATACAATGAGCAGTTCTTC. The chain links TRBV9 to TRBJ2-1; weak D call: TRBD2 (7 bases). The CDR3 totals 15 residues. Trimming took 0 bases from V and 4 from J, leaving 11 bases between them. Germline CDR1 and CDR2: SGDLS and YYNGEE.

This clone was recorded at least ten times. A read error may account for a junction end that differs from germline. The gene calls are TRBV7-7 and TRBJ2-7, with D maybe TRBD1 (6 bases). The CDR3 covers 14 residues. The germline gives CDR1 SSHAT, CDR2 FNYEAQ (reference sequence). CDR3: CASSQGPGQNEQYF. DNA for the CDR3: TGTGCTAGCAGCCAGGGCCCCGGACAGAACGAGCAGTACTTC.